This record covers a single TCR beta chain. Antigen: not known. Relative to the germline gene, one junction end is altered; a read error may explain this. Whereas donors were nominally healthy upon sampling, unrecorded immune exposures were probable. The length of the CDR3 is 14 residues. Germline lookup yields CDR1 SGHRS and CDR2 YFSETQ. The PCR employed 60 Vbeta primers together with 13 Jbeta primers. Profiled with immunoSEQ multiplex PCR; TCRdb holds only in-frame clones, not every one. Of about 120,000 clones in the sample, roughly 80% are singletons; the top ten hold about 2.5%. These data come from a study of cytomegalovirus exposure and HLA in healthy donors. Findings and limits, study-wide: TCR beta sequences reportedly predicted most subjects' HLA-A and HLA-B alleles accurately. Analyzed later, association rates of TCRs varied across HLA loci, with DRB1 most and HLA-C fewest.

The sequence derives from a man younger than 45 in good health and CMV-seronegative. The chain couples TRBV5-1 to TRBJ1-5, with 7 bases fitting TRBD1. Source material: PBMCs. The CDR3 coding sequence is TGCGCCAGCAGCTCGACAGGGATTGATCAGCCCCAGAATTTT. Its protein product is CASSSTGIDQPQNF.